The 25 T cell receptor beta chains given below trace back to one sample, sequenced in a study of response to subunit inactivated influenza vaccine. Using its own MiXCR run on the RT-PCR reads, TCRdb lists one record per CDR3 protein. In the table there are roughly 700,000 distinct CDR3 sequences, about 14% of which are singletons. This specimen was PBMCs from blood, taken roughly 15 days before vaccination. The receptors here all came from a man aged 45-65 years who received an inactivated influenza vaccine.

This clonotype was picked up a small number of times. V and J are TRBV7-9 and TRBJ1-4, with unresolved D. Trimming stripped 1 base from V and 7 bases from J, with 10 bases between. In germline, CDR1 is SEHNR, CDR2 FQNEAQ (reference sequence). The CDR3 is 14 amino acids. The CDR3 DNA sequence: TGTGCCAGCAGCTTAGACAGTTTTGGTGAAAAACTGTTTTTT. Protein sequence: CASSLDSFGEKLFF.

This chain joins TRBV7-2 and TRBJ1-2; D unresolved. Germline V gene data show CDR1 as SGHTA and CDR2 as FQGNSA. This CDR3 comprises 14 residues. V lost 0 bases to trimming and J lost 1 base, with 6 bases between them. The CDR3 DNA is TGTGCCAGCAGCTTAGCGGTTCTTAACTATGGCTACACCTTC. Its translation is CASSLAVLNYGYTF.

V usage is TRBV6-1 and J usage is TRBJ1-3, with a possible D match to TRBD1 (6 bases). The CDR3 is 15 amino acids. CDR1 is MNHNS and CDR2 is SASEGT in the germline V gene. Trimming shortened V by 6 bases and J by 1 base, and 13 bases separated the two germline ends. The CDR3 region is CASRKTGLSGNTIYF. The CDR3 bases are TGTGCCAGCAGAAAAACAGGGCTGTCTGGAAACACCATATATTTT.

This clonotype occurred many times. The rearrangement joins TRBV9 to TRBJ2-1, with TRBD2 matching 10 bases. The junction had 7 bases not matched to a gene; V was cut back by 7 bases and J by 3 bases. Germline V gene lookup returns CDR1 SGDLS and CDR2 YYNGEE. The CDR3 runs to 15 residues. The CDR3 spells CASGPGTSDYNEQFF. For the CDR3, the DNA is TGTGCCAGCGGGCCCGGGACTAGCGACTACAATGAGCAGTTCTTC.

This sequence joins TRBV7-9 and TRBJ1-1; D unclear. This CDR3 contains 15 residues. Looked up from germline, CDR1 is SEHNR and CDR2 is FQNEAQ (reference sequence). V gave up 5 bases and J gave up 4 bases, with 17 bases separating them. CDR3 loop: CASSDRVSHSTEAFF. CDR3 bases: TGTGCCAGCAGCGACCGGGTCTCACACTCCACTGAAGCTTTCTTT.

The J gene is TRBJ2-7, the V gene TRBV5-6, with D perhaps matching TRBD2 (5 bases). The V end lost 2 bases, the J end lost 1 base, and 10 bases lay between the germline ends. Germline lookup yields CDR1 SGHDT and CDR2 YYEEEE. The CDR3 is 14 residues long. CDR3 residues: CASSFLLASYEQYF. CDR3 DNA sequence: TGTGCCAGCAGCTTTTTGCTAGCTTCCTACGAGCAGTACTTC.

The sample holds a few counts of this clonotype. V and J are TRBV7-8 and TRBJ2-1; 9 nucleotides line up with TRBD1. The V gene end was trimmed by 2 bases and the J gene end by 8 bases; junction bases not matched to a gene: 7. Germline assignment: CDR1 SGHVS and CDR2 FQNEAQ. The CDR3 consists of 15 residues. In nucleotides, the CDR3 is TGTGCCAGCAGCTTAACCGGGACAGGGAGCTATGAGCAGTTCTTC. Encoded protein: CASSLTGTGSYEQFF.

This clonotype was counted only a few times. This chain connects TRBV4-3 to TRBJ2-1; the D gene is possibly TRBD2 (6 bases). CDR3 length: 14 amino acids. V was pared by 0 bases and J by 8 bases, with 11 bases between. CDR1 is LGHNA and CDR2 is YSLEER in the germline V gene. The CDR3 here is CASSQDARDYEQFF. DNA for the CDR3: TGCGCCAGCAGCCAAGATGCGCGGGATTATGAGCAGTTCTTC.

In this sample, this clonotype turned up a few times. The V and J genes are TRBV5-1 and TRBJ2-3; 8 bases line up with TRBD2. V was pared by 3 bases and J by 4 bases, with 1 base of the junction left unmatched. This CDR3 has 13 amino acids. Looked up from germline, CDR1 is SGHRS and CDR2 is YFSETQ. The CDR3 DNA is TGCGCCAGCAGCTCAGCGGGAGCAGATACGCAGTATTTT. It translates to CASSSAGADTQYF.

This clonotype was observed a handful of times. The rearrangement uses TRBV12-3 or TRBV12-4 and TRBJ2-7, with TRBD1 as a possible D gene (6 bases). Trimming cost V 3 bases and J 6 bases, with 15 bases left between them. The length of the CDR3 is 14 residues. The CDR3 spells CASSLGVSRGEQYF. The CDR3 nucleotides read TGTGCCAGCAGTTTGGGGGTCAGCAGGGGCGAGCAGTACTTC.

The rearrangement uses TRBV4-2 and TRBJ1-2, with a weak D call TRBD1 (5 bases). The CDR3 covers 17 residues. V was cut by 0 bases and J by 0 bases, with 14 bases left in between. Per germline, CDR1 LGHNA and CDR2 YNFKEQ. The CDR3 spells CASSQDPGRTTNYGYTF. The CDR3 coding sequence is TGTGCCAGCAGCCAAGATCCCGGACGGACAACTAACTATGGCTACACCTTC.

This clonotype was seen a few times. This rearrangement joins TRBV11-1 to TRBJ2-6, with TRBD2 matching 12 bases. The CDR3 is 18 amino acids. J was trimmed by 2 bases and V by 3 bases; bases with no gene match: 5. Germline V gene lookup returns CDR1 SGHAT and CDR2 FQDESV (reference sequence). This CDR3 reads CASSFLAGGQTGANVLTF. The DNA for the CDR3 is TGTGCCAGCAGCTTTCTAGCGGGAGGGCAAACTGGGGCCAACGTCCTGACTTTC.

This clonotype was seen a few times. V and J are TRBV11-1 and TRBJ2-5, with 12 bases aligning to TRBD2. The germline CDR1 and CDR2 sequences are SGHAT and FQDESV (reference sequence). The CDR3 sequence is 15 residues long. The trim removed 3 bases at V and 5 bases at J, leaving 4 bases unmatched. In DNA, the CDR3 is TGTGCCAGCAGCTTTGGACTAGCGGGAAGGGAGACCCAGTACTTC. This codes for CASSFGLAGRETQYF. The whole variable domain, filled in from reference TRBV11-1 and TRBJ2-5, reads EAEVAQSPRYKITEKSQAVAFWCDPISGHATLYWYRQILGQGPELLVQFQDESVVDDSQLPKDRFSAERLKGVDSTLKIQPAELGDSAMYLCASSFGLAGRETQYFGPGTRLLVL.

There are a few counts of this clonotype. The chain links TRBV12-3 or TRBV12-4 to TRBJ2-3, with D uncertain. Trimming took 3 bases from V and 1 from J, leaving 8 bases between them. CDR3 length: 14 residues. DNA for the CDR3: TGTGCCAGCAGTTTCTTTTCTGGCACAGATACGCAGTATTTT. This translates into CASSFFSGTDTQYF.

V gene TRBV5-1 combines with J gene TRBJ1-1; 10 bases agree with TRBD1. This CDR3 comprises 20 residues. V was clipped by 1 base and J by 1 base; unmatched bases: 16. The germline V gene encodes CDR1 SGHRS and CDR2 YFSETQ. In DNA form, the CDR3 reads TGCGCCAGCAGCTTGCCACGATTAACCGGGACAGGGGTCCCGAACACTGAAGCTTTCTTT. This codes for CASSLPRLTGTGVPNTEAFF.

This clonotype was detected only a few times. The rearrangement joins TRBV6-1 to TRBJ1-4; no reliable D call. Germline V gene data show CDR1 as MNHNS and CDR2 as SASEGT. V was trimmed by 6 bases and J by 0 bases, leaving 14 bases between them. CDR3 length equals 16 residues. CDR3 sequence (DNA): TGTGCCAGCAGCCGCGCAACATTAGCAACTAATGAAAAACTGTTTTTT. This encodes CASSRATLATNEKLFF.

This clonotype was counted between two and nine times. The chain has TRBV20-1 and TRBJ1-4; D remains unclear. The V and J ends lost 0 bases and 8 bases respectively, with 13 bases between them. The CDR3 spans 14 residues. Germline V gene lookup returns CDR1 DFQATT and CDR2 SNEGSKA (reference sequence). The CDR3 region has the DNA TGCAGTGCTAGAGATCCCGTCTCGTACGAAAAACTGTTTTTT. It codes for CSARDPVSYEKLFF.

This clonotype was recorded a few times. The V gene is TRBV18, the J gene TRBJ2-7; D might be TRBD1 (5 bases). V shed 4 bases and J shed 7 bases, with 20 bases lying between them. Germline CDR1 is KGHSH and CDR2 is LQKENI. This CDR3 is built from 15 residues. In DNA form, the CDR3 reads TGTGCCAGCTCACTGGGCGGACATAGTGTACGTGAGCAGTACTTC. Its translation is CASSLGGHSVREQYF.

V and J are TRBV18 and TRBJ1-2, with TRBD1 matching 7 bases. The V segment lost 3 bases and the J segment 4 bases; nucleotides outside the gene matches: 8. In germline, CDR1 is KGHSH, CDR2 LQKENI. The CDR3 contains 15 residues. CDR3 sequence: CASSPDPGQFYGYTF. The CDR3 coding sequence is TGTGCCAGCTCACCCGATCCGGGACAGTTCTATGGCTACACCTTC. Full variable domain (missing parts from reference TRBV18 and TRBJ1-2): NAGVMQNPRHLVRRRGQEARLRCSPMKGHSHVYWYRQLPEEGLKFMVYLQKENIIDESGMPKERFSAEFPKEGPSILRIQQVVRGDSAAYFCASSPDPGQFYGYTFGSGTRLTVV.

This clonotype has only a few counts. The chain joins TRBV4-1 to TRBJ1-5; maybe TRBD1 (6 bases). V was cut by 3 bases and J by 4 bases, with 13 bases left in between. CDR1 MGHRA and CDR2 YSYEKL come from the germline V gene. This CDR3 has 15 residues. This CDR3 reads CASSQEQGKNQPQHF. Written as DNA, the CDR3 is TGCGCCAGCAGCCAGGAACAGGGTAAGAATCAGCCCCAGCATTTT.

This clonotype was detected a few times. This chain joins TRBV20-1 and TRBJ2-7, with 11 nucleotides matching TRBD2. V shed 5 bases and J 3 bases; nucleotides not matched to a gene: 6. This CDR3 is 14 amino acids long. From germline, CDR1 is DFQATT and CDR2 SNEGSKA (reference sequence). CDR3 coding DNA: TGCAGTGCTGCCGGACTAGCGGGCTACTACGAGCAGTACTTC. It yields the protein CSAAGLAGYYEQYF.

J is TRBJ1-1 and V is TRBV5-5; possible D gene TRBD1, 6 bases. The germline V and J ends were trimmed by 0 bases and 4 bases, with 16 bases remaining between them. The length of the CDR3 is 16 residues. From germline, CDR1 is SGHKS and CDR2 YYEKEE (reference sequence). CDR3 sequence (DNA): TGTGCCAGCAGCTTGGCTCGTGGACAGCGGGGCACTGAAGCTTTCTTT. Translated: CASSLARGQRGTEAFF. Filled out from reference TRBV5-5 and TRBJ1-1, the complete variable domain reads DAGVTQSPTHLIKTRGQQVTLRCSPISGHKSVSWYQQVLGQGPQFIFQYYEKEERGRGNFPDRFSARQFPNYSSELNVNALLLGDSALYLCASSLARGQRGTEAFFGQGTRLTVV.

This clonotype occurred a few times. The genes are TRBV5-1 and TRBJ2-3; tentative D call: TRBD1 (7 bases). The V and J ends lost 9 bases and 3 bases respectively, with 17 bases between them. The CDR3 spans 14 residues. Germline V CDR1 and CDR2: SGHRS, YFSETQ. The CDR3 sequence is CATKTGRKTDTQYF. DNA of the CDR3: TGCGCCACCAAGACAGGGAGGAAAACAGATACGCAGTATTTT.

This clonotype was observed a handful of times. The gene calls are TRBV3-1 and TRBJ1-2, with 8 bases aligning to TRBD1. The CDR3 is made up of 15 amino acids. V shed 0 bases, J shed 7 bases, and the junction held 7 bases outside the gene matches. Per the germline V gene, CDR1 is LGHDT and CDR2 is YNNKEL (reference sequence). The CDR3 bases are TGTGCCAGCAGCCAAGAGTTCGGCAGGGGGCCTGGCTACACCTTC. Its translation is CASSQEFGRGPGYTF.

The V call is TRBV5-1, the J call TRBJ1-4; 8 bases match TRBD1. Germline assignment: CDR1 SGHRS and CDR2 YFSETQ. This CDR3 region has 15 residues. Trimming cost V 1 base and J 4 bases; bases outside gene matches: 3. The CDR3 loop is CASSLLGQDNEKLFF. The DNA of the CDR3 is TGCGCCAGCAGCTTGTTGGGACAGGATAATGAAAAACTGTTTTTT.